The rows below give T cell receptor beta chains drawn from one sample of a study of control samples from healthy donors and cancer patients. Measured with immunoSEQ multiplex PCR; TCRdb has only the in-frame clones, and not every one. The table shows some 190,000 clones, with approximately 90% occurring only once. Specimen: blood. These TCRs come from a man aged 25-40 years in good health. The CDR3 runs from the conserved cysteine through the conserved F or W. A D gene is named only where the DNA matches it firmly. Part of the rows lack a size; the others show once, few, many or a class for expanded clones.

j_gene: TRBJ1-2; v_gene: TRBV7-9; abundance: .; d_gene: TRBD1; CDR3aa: CASSLAGGGFYGYTF; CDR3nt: TGTGCCAGCAGCTTGGCAGGGGGCGGTTTCTATGGCTACACCTTC
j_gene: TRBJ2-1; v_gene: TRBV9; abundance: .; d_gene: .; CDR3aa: CASSPTTNEQFF; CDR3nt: TGTGCCAGCAGCCCGACCACTAATGAGCAGTTCTTC
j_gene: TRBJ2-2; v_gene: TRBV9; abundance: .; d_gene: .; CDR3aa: CASSVVPISRELFF; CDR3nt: TGTGCCAGCAGCGTAGTACCAATCTCTAGGGAGCTGTTTTTT
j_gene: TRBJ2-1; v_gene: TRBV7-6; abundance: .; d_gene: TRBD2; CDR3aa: CASSKLPSGGSYNEQFF; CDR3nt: TGTGCCAGCAGCAAGCTGCCTAGCGGGGGCTCCTACAATGAGCAGTTCTTC
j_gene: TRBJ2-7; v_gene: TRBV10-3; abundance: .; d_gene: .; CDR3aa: CAISARLYEQYF; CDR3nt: TGTGCCATCAGTGCCCGCCTCTACGAGCAGTACTTC
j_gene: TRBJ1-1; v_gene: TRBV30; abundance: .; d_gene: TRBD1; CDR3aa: CACDRGRGTEAFF; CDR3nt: TGTGCCTGCGACAGGGGGCGAGGCACTGAAGCTTTCTTT
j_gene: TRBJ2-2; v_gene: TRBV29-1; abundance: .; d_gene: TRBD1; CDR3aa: CSAMTGVGTGELFF; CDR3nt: TGCAGCGCCATGACAGGGGTGGGGACCGGGGAGCTGTTTTTT
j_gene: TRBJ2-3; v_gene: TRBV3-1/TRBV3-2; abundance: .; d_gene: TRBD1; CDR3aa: CASSQEVRTGGTDTQYF; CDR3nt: TGTGCCAGCAGCCAAGAGGTACGGACAGGGGGGACAGATACGCAGTATTTT
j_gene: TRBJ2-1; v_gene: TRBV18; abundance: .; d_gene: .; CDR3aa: CASSPRDTGGVRNEQFF; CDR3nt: TGTGCCAGCTCACCACGTGACACTGGGGGCGTCCGCAATGAGCAGTTCTTC
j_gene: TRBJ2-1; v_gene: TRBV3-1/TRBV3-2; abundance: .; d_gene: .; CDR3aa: CASSQDRTASSYNEQFF; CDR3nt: TGTGCCAGCAGCCAAGATCGGACAGCAAGCTCCTACAATGAGCAGTTCTTC
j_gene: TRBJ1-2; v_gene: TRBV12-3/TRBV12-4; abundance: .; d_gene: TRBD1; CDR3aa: CASSSRDSYGYTF; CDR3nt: TGTGCCAGCAGCTCCCGGGACAGCTATGGCTACACCTTC
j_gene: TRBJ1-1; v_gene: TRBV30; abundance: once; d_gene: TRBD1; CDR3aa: CAMKTGEATEAFF; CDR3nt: TGTGCCATGAAGACAGGGGAGGCCACTGAAGCTTTCTTT
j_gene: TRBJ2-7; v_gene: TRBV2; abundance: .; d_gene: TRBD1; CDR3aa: CASSADRYEQYF; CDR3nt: TGTGCCAGCAGTGCGGACAGGTACGAGCAGTACTTC
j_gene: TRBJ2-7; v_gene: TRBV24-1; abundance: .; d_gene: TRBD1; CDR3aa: CATSDSSGQGPAFSYEQYF; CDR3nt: TGTGCCACCAGTGATTCGTCGGGACAGGGGCCTGCATTTAGTTACGAGCAGTACTTC
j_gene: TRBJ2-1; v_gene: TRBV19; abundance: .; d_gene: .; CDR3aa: CASSITRDNEQFF; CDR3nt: TGTGCCAGTAGTATAACCCGGGACAATGAGCAGTTCTTC
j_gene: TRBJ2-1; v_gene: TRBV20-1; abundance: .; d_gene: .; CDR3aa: CSATDNEQFF; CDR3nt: TGCAGTGCTACAGACAATGAGCAGTTCTTC
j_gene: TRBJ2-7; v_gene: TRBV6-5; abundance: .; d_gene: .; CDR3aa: CASSYSIGFTYEQYF; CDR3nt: TGTGCCAGCAGTTACTCGATTGGATTCACCTACGAGCAGTACTTC
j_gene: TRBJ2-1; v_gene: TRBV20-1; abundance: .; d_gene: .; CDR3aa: CSASTSPDSYNEQFF; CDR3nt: TGCAGTGCTAGTACTAGCCCAGACTCCTACAATGAGCAGTTCTTC
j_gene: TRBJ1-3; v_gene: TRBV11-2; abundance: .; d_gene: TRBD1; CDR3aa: CASSILRGMRGNTIYF; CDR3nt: TGTGCCAGCAGCATACTCAGGGGGATGCGAGGAAACACCATATATTTT
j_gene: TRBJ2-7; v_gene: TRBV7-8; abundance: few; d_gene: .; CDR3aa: CASSRSGRGAVRSEQYF; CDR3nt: TGTGCCAGCAGTAGGTCGGGAAGGGGCGCAGTAAGGAGCGAGCAGTACTTC
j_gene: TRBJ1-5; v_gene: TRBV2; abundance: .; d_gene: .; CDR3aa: CASSENGGLHQPQHF; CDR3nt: TGTGCCAGCAGTGAAAACGGGGGTCTTCATCAGCCCCAGCATTTT
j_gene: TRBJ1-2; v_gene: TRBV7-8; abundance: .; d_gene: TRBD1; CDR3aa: CASTPRGGNNYGYTF; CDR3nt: TGTGCCAGCACTCCCAGGGGGGGGAACAACTATGGCTACACCTTC
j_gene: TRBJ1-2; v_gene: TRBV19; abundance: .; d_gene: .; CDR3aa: CASSPGRGADYGYTF; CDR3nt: TGTGCCAGTAGCCCAGGTCGGGGGGCCGACTATGGCTACACCTTC
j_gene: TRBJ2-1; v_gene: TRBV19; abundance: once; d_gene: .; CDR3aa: CASSIGRGFYEQFF; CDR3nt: TGTGCCAGTAGTATAGGGCGGGGTTTCTATGAGCAGTTCTTC
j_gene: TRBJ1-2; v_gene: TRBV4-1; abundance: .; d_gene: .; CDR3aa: CASSQVTGPNYGYTF; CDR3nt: TGCGCCAGCAGCCAAGTAACAGGGCCTAACTATGGCTACACCTTC
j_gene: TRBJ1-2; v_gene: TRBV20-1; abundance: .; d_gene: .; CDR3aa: CSASPPASYGYTF; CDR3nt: TGCAGTGCTAGTCCCCCAGCCTCCTATGGCTACACCTTC
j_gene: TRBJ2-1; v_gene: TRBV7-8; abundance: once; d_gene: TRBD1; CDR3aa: CASSRNKGASDEQFF; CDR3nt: TGTGCCAGCAGCCGCAACAAGGGGGCGTCGGATGAGCAGTTCTTC
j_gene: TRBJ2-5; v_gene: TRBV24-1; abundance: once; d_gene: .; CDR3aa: CATSVRGAPQETQYF; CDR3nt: TGTGCCACCAGTGTTCGCGGGGCCCCTCAAGAGACCCAGTACTTC
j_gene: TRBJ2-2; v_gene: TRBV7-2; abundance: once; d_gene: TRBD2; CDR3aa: CASSLGLAVGELFF; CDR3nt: TGTGCCAGCAGCTTAGGACTAGCGGTCGGGGAGCTGTTTTTT
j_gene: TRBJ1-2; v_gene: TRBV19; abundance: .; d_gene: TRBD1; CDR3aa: CASSTQGADGYTF; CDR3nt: TGTGCCAGTAGTACACAGGGGGCTGATGGCTACACCTTC
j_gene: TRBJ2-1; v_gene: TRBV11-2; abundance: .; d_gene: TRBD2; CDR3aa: CASRQRTSGGYNEQFF; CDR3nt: TGTGCCAGCAGACAGAGGACTAGCGGGGGCTACAATGAGCAGTTCTTC
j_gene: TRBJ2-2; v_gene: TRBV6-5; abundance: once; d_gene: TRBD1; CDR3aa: CASNTGGDTGELFF; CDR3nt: TGTGCCAGCAACACAGGGGGCGACACCGGGGAGCTGTTTTTT
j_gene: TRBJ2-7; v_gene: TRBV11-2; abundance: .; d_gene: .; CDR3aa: CASSTSDTRYEQYF; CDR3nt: TGTGCCAGCAGTACGAGCGACACCCGCTACGAGCAGTACTTC
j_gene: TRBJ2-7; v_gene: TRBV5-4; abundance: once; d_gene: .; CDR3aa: CASRDRDVSSYEQYF; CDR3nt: TGTGCCAGCAGAGACCGGGACGTGAGCTCCTACGAGCAGTACTTC
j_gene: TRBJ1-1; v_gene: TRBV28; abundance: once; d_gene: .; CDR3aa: CASSRPAGLNTEAFF; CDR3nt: TGTGCCAGCAGTCGCCCGGCAGGGCTGAACACTGAAGCTTTCTTT
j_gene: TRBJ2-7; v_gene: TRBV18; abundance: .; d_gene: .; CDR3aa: CASSQGSAPYEQYF; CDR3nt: TGTGCCAGCTCGCAGGGATCGGCCCCTTACGAGCAGTACTTC
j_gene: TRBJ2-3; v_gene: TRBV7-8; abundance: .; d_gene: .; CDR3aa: CASSLISSSLTDTQYF; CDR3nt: TGTGCCAGCAGTTTGATTAGTTCTAGTTTAACAGATACGCAGTATTTT
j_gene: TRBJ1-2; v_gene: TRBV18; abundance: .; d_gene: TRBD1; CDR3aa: CASSPRDRGRDGYTF; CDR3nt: TGTGCCAGCTCACCGCGGGACAGGGGGCGCGATGGCTACACCTTC
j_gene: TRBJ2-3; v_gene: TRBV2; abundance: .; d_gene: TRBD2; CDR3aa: CASRLAGGLSTDTQYF; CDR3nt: TGTGCCAGCAGGCTAGCGGGGGGGCTTAGCACAGATACGCAGTATTTT
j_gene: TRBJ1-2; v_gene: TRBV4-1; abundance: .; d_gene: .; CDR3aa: CASSQGELRYTF; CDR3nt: TGCGCCAGCAGCCAGGGGGAACTGCGCTACACCTTC
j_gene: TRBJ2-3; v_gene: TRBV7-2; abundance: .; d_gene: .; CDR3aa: CASSLPSGYTDTQYF; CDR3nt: TGTGCCAGCAGCTTACCCAGCGGTTACACAGATACGCAGTATTTT
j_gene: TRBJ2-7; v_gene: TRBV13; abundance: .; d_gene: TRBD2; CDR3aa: CASSSPAGSGGESEQYF; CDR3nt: TGTGCCAGCAGCTCCCCCGCGGGGAGCGGGGGGGAGAGCGAGCAGTACTTC
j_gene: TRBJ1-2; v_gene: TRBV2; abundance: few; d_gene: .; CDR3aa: CASVGRGLVGYTF; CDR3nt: TGTGCCAGCGTGGGTCGGGGGCTTGTTGGCTACACCTTC
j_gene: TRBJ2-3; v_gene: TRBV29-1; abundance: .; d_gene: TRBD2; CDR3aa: CSVSRLAGGLDTQYF; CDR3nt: TGCAGCGTTTCCAGACTAGCGGGGGGGCTAGATACGCAGTATTTT
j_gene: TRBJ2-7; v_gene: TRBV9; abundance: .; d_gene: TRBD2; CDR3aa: CASSVGTSGGSYEQYF; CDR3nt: TGTGCCAGCAGCGTTGGGACTAGCGGGGGGTCCTACGAGCAGTACTTC
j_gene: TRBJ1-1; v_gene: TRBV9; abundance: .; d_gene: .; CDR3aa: CASSRDWGRNTEAFF; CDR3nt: TGTGCCAGCAGCCGAGATTGGGGGAGAAACACTGAAGCTTTCTTT
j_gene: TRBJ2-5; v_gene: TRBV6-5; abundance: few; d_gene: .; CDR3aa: CASRGYIQETQYF; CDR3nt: TGTGCCAGCAGAGGCTACATCCAAGAGACCCAGTACTTC
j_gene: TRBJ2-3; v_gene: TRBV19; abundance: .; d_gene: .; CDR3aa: CASSTAGPGDSGTDTQYF; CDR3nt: TGTGCCAGTAGTACCGCGGGACCGGGGGACTCGGGCACAGATACGCAGTATTTT
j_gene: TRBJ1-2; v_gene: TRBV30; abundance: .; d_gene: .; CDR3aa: CAWSVQQGGYGYTF; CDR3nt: TGTGCCTGGAGTGTACAACAAGGGGGCTATGGCTACACCTTC
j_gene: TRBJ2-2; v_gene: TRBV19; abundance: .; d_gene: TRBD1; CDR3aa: CASRADRGTGELFF; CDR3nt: TGTGCCAGTAGAGCGGACAGGGGCACCGGGGAGCTGTTTTTT
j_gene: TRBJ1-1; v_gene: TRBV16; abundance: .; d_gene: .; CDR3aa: CASSRRRENTEAFF; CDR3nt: TGTGCCAGCAGCCGGCGGAGGGAGAACACTGAAGCTTTCTTT
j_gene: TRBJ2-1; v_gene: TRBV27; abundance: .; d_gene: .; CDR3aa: CAASRGGQSYNEQFF; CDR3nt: TGTGCCGCTTCAAGGGGGGGACAGTCCTACAATGAGCAGTTCTTC
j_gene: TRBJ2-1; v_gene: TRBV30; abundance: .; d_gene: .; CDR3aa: CAWSVGLGVEQFF; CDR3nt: TGTGCCTGGAGTGTTGGTCTCGGCGTCGAGCAGTTCTTC